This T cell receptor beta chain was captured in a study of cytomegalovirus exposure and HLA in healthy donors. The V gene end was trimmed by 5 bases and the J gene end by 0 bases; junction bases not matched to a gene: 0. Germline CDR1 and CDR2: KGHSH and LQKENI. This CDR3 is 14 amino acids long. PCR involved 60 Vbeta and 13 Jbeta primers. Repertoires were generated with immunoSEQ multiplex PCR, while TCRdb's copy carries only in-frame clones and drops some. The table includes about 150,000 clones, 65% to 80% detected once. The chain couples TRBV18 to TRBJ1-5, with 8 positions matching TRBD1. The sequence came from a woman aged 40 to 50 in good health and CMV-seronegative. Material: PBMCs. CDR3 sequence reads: CASSTGGSNQPQHF. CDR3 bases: TGTGCCAGCTCAACAGGGGGTAGCAATCAGCCCCAGCATTTT.